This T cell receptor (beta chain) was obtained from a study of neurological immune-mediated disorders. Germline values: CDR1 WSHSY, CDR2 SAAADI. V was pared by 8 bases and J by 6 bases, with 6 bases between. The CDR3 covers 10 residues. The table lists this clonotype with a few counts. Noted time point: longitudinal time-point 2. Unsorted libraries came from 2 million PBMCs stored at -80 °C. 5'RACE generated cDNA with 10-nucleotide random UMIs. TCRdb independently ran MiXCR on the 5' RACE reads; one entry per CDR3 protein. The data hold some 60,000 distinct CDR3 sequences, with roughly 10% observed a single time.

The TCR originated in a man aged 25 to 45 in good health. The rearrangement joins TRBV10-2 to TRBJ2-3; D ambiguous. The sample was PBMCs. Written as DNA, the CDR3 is TGCGCCAGCGCGTTCGATACGCAGTATTTT. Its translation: CASAFDTQYF.